This TCR beta chain was retrieved from a study of human T cells and chemical hapten exposure. General study findings and limits: Expanded TCRs formed significantly more large CDR3 similarity clusters than controls.

Each CDR3 protein gets one entry after TCRdb re-called the RACE reads with MiXCR. The sample yields tens of thousands of distinct CDR3 sequences, approximately 11% seen once. The CDR3 totals 18 residues. V lost 3 bases to trimming and J lost 7 bases, with 24 bases between them. Germline CDR1 is MDHEN and CDR2 is SYDVKM. This clonotype has a count of ten or more. What it binds is unknown. As to time point: patch test 2, 6 weeks after DPC sensitization. Specified treatment: therapeutic diphenylcyclopropenone sensitization with weekly scalp DPC. Specimen: whole blood, collected in connection with sensitization to the hapten diphenylcyclopropenone (DPC). This clonotype originated in a man aged 35-49 years with alopecia areata. Some clones in this sample may be carry-over from other donors' samples. The genes are TRBV28 and TRBJ1-4, with D possibly TRBD1 on 6 matching bases. The CDR3 reads CASSLSGAGWGLGEKLFF. The DNA for the CDR3 is TGTGCCAGCAGTTTGTCCGGGGCCGGGTGGGGGCTTGGTGAAAAACTGTTTTTT.